This TCR beta chain stems from a study of cytomegalovirus exposure and HLA in healthy donors. Overall study results and limits: The analysis excluded some indistinguishable V segments, including TRBV6-2 and TRBV6-3. Presence/absence comparisons presumed near-even sequencing depth among donors. Most CMV-associated TCR beta chains appeared HLA-restricted in a later analysis.

The PCR was carried out with 60 Vbeta primers and 13 Jbeta primers. TCRdb keeps only in-frame clones here, not all; method: immunoSEQ multiplex PCR. The table includes fewer than 200,000 clones, around 81% detected once. Germline CDR1 reads MNHNS; CDR2 reads SASEGT. CDR3 length: 14 amino acids. Losses at the gene ends were 8 bases for V and 1 base for J; bases not matched to a gene: 3. Comments on this clone: The antigen is unknown.

This chain uses TRBV6-1 with TRBJ2-3; TRBD2 matches at 10 bases. The material sequenced was PBMCs. The origin of this receptor is a man in his forties in good health and CMV-seronegative. The CDR3 protein is CASHGTSGTDTQYF. The CDR3 nucleotides are TGTGCCAGCCATGGGACTAGCGGCACAGATACGCAGTATTTT.